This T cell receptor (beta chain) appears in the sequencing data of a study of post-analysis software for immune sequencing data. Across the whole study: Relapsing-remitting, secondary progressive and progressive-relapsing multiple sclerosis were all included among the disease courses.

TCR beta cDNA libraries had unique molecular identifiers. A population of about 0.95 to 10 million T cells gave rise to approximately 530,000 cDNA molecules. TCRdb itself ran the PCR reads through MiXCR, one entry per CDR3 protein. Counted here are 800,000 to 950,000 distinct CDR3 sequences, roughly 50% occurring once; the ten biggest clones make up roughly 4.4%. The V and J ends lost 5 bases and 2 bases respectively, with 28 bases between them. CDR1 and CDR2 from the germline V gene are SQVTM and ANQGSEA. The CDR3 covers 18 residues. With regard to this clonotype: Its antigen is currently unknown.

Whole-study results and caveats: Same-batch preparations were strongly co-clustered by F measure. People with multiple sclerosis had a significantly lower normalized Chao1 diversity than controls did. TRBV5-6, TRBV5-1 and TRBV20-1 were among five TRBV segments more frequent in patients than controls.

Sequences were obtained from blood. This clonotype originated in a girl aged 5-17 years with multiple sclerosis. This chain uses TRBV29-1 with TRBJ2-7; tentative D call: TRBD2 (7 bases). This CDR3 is CSVTLERTVVGGTYEQYF. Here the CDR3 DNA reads TGCAGCGTTACCCTGGAGCGGACAGTGGTGGGAGGGACCTACGAGCAGTACTTC.